This T cell receptor beta chain was found in a study of T cell repertoires in ileal Crohn's disease (dated by TCRdb to 2018 to 2020). As for the study more broadly: At the time of surgery, around a third of patients were active smokers, and the median duration of disease was 6.5 to 8 years. Every patient underwent surgery because of a complication, which was stricturing disease in around 60% of cases and penetrating disease in approximately 40%. About half of the patients received postoperative therapy: some 12 received thiopurines and 18 received anti-TNF agents. M6 samples were neoterminal ileum biopsies taken at postoperative colonoscopy. TCR repertoire analysis was done in 50 to 70 Crohn's disease patients from a prospective multicentre cohort. Running in parallel with the study was a multicentre cohort set up to find predictors of early endoscopic recurrence following ileocolonic resection. Endoscopic postoperative recurrence was defined by a Rutgeerts score above i0. A total of about 170 mucosal samples from some 60 patients were sequenced, with samples obtained at several locations on the surgical specimen and at postoperative endoscopy.

A note on this clone: Its antigen is not yet known. Base-call qualities are not available, and no considerably larger clone is one nucleotide away.

For commercial TCRB immunosequencing, approximately 480 nanograms of biopsy DNA were submitted for each sample. A two-step, amplification bias-controlled multiplex PCR was used by Adaptive Biotechnology to amplify CDR3 regions from genomic DNA. Primers covering every V and J gene segment were used in the first PCR, while barcodes and Illumina adapters were added in the second PCR. CDR3 libraries were sequenced on an Illumina instrument. From the authors' description of their analysis: Analysis combined the vendor-provided pipelines with custom analysis of raw data in R/Bioconductor under R version 3.3.0. Clonality, ranging from 0 to 1, was calculated as the inverse of the normalised Shannon entropy of all productive clones. High-frequency clones were defined as the repertoire share of the top 100 clones, retaining only clones passing a 95% confidence test. Overlap between samples was measured with the Morisita-Horn index, while repertoire diversity was measured with the Simpson index. TCRdb carries this immuneACCESS record with in-frame sequences only. Its versions omit some clonotypes, under half of them owing to an unresolved V gene in the studies checked, with the rest unexplained. From that table come the V and J calls and clone size; the DNA was used to work out D and trimming. The sample profile shows about 9,400 clones; roughly 80% of them were found once. The top ten constitute more than 15% of the sample.

What the time point label conveys for this sample: neoterminal ileum biopsy at postoperative endoscopy, about 6 months after surgery. Adults with ileal or ileocolonic Crohn's disease and an indication for ileocolonic resection were eligible for inclusion. Whole ileal mucosal biopsies were stored frozen at -80°C before DNA extraction. Genomic DNA was isolated from frozen whole biopsies using a TRizol-based method, and the DNA was quantified with a NanoDrop 2000 spectrophotometer. The paper as a whole reports these results and caveats: A significantly higher proportion of clonal expansions was observed in active smokers at surgery than in non-smokers (approximately 26% vs 17%, p=0.02). Higher percentages of high-frequency clones at the time of surgery were linked to endoscopic recurrence, and every patient with clonality above 26.8% (18/57) had recurrence. Only a subgroup of patients, of unstated size, had mucosal CD4 and CD8 T cells sorted and sequenced. More high-frequency clones were carried by sorted CD8 T cells than by CD4 T cells, suggesting that mucosal expansions were mainly CD8. Within the first year after surgery, the timing of postoperative endoscopy varied, and the median delay was around seven months.

The TCR sequence derives from an adult with Crohn's disease. The sequenced sample was ileal tissue.

The encoded CDR3 is CASSLLASSGTEAFF. The sequenced DNA is TGTGCCAGCAGTTTATTGGCCTCCTCGGGGACTGAAGCTTTCTTT. Rearrangement joined TRBV28 to TRBJ1-1, with the D gene not confidently named. Trimming at the junction amounts to 1 base on V and 5 bases on J, and the germline ends lie 14 bases apart. Based on the germline V gene, the CDR1 and CDR2 sequences are MDHEN and SYDVKM. The CDR3 holds 15 amino acids from the cysteine to the phenylalanine. Only the CDR3 DNA is retained, 45 bases long and in frame from the first base.